The clone carrying this TCR beta chain has more than one count but fewer than ten. Its antigen is unidentified. The data were obtained in a study of beta chain features in type 1 diabetes. The collection from each donor was one heparinised blood draw averaging roughly 0.12 L. The CDR3 spans 16 residues. Trimming removed 6 bases from V and 0 bases from J; junction bases left unmatched: 7. Germline V CDR1 and CDR2: SNHLY, FYNNEI. The authors reverse transcribed all of the isolated RNA, so sequencing captured expressed TCRB transcripts. TCRdb's copy holds only in-frame clones and misses some; the assay was immunoSEQ multiplex PCR. The data contain 850,000 to 900,000 clones, 15% to 20% of them seen just once; the ten biggest clones take up about 0.02%. Study-wide points: The similarity of naive, central memory and Treg TCRB repertoires appeared greater among patients than among healthy donors. Over-representation of high TCR-expressing cells was a possible consequence of cDNA sequencing. Fewer insertions but more deletions were seen at VDJ junctions in type 1 diabetes patients.

This receptor was taken from a woman younger than 30 in good health. Sequencing used naive CD4+ T cells from blood. J is TRBJ2-3 and V is TRBV2, with 9 bases matching TRBD2. This chain's CDR3 is CASRRIAGASTDTQYF. The CDR3 DNA is TGTGCCAGCAGACGAATAGCGGGAGCGAGCACAGATACGCAGTATTTT. The full variable domain, its missing parts supplied by reference TRBV2 and TRBJ2-3, is EPEVTQTPSHQVTQMGQEVILRCVPISNHLYFYWYRQILGQKVEFLVSFYNNEISEKSEIFDDQFSVERPDGSNFTLKIRSTKLEDSAMYFCASRRIAGASTDTQYFGPGTRLTVL.